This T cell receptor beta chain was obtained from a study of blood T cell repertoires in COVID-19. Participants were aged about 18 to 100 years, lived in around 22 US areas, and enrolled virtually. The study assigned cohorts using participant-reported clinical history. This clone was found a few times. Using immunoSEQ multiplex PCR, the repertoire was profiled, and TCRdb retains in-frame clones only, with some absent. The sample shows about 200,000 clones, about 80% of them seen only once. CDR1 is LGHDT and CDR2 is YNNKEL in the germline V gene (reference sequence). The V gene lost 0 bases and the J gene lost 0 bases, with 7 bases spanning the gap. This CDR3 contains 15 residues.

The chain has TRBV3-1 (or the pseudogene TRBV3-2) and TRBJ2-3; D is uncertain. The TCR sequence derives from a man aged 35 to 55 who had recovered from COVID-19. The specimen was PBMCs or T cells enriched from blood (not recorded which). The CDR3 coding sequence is TGTGCCAGCAGCCAAGATTGGAGCAGCACAGATACGCAGTATTTT. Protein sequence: CASSQDWSSTDTQYF.